This TCR beta chain was profiled in a study of shared clonotypes between healthy human individuals. Donors were healthy HIV-negative adults without recently reported acute infections or vaccinations. On this clone: Its antigen is still unknown.

Running of the assay took place at deep level. Sorted-subset replicate PCRs used about 200 ng of genomic DNA. This amount corresponded to about 30,000 T cell genomes. Only in-frame clones appear in the TCRdb table, and some are missing; sequencing was by immunoSEQ multiplex PCR. The table has about 110,000 clones, 55% to 70% seen once; the top ten hold roughly 22%. Study-wide findings and caveats: Richness estimates generally favored naive over memory subsets.

The TCR was taken from a woman under 40 in good health. The sample taken for sequencing was memory CD8+ T cells sorted from blood. Subset here: CD45RO+ cells pooled with CCR7-negative TemRA cells.

The CDR3 coding sequence is TGTGCCAGCTCACCAATAGCAGGGGCTAACTATGGCTACACCTTC. It yields the protein CASSPIAGANYGYTF. V gene TRBV18 combines with J gene TRBJ1-2, with D possibly TRBD1 on 6 matching bases. CDR1 KGHSH and CDR2 LQKENI come from the germline V gene. CDR3 size: 15 residues. The germline V and J ends were trimmed by 2 bases and 0 bases, with 10 bases remaining between them.